The entry that follows covers one T cell receptor (beta chain) sequence. The junction departs from the called germline gene at one end, perhaps through a read error. CDR3 length: 14 amino acids. The germline V gene encodes CDR1 DFQATT and CDR2 SNEGSKA (reference sequence). These data originate in a study of CDR3 diversity in severe acne. MiXCR was run by TCRdb on the PCR reads, yielding one entry per CDR3 protein. The sample gives roughly 100,000 distinct CDR3 sequences, around 53% of which show up once; 9.5% to 15% is in the top ten. The TCR sequence derives from a male donor with acne. The sequencing input was blood. The chain has TRBV20-1 and TRBJ2-2; D is perhaps TRBD1 (9 bases). The CDR3 nucleotides read TGCAGTGCCGGACAGGGGACTAGTGGCGGGGAGCTGTTCTTT. This translates into CSAGQGTSGGELFF.